A single sample is the source of the 3 T cell receptor beta chains below, sequenced in a study of vaccination and CD4 T cells after COVID-19. The sample's treatment: approximately 9-day PBMC culture with coronavirus spike peptide pools or control peptides (ViraFEST assay). Their specific antigens are unknown. Cultured CD4+ T cell DNA was sequenced using the Oncomine TCR Beta short-read assay. TCRdb re-called the PCR reads through MiXCR, storing one row per CDR3 protein. The sample lists 10,000 or so distinct CDR3 sequences, approximately 52% occurring once. The sequencing sample was made of CD4+ T cells from blood, cultured in vitro. The receptors derive from a human donor who had recovered from COVID-19.

This clonotype has more than one count but fewer than ten. One end of the junction is discordant with germline, which a read error may explain. V gene TRBV27 combines with J gene TRBJ1-2; possible D gene TRBD1, 5 bases. The CDR3 loop spans 8 amino acids. Germline assignment: CDR1 MNHEY and CDR2 SMNVEV (reference sequence). Written as DNA, the CDR3 is TGTGCCAGCACGAAGACAGACTTC. Encoded protein: CASTKTDF.

The genes are TRBV6-5 and TRBJ2-3, with D unclear. The CDR3 has 15 amino acids. Germline V gene sequence: CDR1 MNHEY, CDR2 SVGAGI. The ends were cut back, 3 bases at V and 0 bases at J, with 10 bases in the middle. In DNA form, the CDR3 reads TGTGCCAGCAGTTATTCCCCCACGAGCACAGATACGCAGTATTTT. Its translation is CASSYSPTSTDTQYF.

The chain is built from TRBV2 and TRBJ1-4; 7 positions agree with TRBD1. CDR1 SNHLY and CDR2 FYNNEI come from the germline V gene. CDR3 size: 13 residues. V shed 8 bases and J 7 bases; nucleotides not matched to a gene: 7. The CDR3 nucleotides read TGTGCCAGCCAGACAGGGTTACGTGAAAAACTGTTTTTT. This gives the protein CASQTGLREKLFF.